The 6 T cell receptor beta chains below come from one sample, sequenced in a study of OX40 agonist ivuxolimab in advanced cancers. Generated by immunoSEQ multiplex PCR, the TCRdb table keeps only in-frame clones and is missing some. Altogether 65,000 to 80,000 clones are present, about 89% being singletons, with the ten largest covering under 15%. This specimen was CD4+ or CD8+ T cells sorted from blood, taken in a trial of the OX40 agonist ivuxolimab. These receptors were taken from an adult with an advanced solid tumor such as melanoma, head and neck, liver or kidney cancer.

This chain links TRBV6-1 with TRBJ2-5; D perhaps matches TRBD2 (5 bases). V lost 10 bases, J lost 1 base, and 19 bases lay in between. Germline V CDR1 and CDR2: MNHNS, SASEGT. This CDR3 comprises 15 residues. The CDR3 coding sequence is TGTGCCACTCCCGTCCCCCGGGGAAGCCAAGAGACCCAGTACTTC. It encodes CATPVPRGSQETQYF.

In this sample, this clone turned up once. The CDR3 region has the DNA TGTGCCAGCAGCAAGGACAGGGGGAACACCGGGGAGCTGTTTTTT. This translates into CASSKDRGNTGELFF. The chain joins TRBV11-3 to TRBJ2-2; 9 bases match TRBD1. Germline values: CDR1 SGHNT, CDR2 YENEEA. The V and J ends lost 5 bases and 1 base, in that order; junction bases with no gene match: 2. The CDR3 covers 15 residues.

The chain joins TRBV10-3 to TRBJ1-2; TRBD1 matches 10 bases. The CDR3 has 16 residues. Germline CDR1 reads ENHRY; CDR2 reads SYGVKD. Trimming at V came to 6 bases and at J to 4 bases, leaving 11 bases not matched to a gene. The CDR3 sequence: CAIRSLTGTGAYGYTF. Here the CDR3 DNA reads TGTGCCATCAGGTCCCTTACCGGGACAGGGGCCTATGGCTACACCTTC.

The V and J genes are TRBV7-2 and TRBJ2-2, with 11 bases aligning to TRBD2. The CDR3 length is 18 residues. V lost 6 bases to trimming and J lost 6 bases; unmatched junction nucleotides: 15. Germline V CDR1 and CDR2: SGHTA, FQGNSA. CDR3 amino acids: CASSLPTSGSIWAGELFF. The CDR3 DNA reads TGTGCCAGCAGTCTGCCCACTAGCGGGAGCATTTGGGCCGGGGAGCTGTTTTTT. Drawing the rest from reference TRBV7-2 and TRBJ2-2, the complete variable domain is GAGVSQSPSNKVTEKGKDVELRCDPISGHTALYWYRQSLGQGLEFLIYFQGNSAPDKSGLPSDRFSAERTGGSVSTLTIQRTQQEDSAVYLCASSLPTSGSIWAGELFFGEGSRLTVL.

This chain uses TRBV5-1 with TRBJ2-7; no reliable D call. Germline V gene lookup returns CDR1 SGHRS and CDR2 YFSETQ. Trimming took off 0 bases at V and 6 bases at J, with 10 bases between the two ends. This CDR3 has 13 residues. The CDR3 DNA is TGCGCCAGCAGCTTGGACCCCTCCAGCGAGCAGTACTTC. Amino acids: CASSLDPSSEQYF. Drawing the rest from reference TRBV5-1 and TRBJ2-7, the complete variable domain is KAGVTQTPRYLIKTRGQQVTLSCSPISGHRSVSWYQQTPGQGLQFLFEYFSETQRNKGNFPGRFSGRQFSNSRSEMNVSTLELGDSALYLCASSLDPSSEQYFGPGTRLTVT.

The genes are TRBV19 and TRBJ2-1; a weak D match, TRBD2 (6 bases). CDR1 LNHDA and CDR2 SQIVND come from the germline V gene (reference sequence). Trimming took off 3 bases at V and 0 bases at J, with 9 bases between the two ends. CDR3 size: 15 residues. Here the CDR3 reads CASSIGGVSYNEQFF. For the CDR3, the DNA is TGTGCCAGTAGTATCGGAGGGGTCTCCTACAATGAGCAGTTCTTC.